This T cell receptor beta chain was captured by sequencing in a study of blood T cell repertoires in COVID-19. In the study overall: Donors in the United States, Italy and Spain gave samples during acute or convalescent COVID-19. Sample material is recorded as cDNA or gDNA derived from T cells, B-cell-depleted T cells, or PBMCs.

This CDR3 is 11 amino acids long. From germline, CDR1 is DFQATT and CDR2 SNEGSKA (reference sequence). Trimming took off 6 bases at V and 5 bases at J, with 11 bases between the two ends. In the original workflow: Estimation of nucleated cell counts relied on the amplification of reference gene primers. Some clones are missing from TCRdb's copy, which holds only in-frame ones; the method was immunoSEQ multiplex PCR. The V and J calls and clone size are taken from that table; D and trimming were inferred from the DNA. The table records about 39,000 clones, about 94% of them present only once. The chain combines TRBV20-1 with TRBJ2-7; possible D gene TRBD2, 5 bases. The origin of this receptor is a human donor with active COVID-19. The donor label of this sample is uncertain. The material sequenced was peripheral blood. The CDR3 DNA is TGCAGTGCGAACAGCGGCCACGAGCAGTACTTC. This encodes CSANSGHEQYF.